Listed below are T cell receptor beta chains from one sample, sequenced in a study of pediatric ulcerative colitis. TCRdb's copy holds only in-frame clones and misses some; the assay was immunoSEQ multiplex PCR. The table shows roughly 30,000 clones, with roughly four fifths occurring only once. The sequenced sample consisted of blood. All receptors derive from a boy under 18 with severe ulcerative colitis. CDR3s include the opening cysteine and the closing phenylalanine or tryptophan. D genes are given only for firm matches. Where a row states a size, it is once, few, many or the class of an expanded clone; other rows omit it.

D: NA
V: TRBV6-1
size: NA
J: TRBJ2-7
DNA: TGTGCCAGCGAGGACAGACTGTACGAGCAGTACTTC
CDR3: CASEDRLYEQYF

D: NA
V: TRBV15
size: NA
J: TRBJ2-5
DNA: TGTGCCACCAGCAGAGACCCTCAAGAGACCCAGTACTTC
CDR3: CATSRDPQETQYF

D: NA
V: TRBV18
size: NA
J: TRBJ1-1
DNA: TGTGCCAGCTCACCACAAATCGGAGGGAAGAACACTGAAGCTTTCTTT
CDR3: CASSPQIGGKNTEAFF

D: NA
V: TRBV9
size: NA
J: TRBJ2-3
DNA: TGTGCCAGCAGCGTAGCAGGGGTTAGGAATACGCAGTATTTT
CDR3: CASSVAGVRNTQYF

D: NA
V: TRBV5-1
size: NA
J: TRBJ1-1
DNA: TGCGCCAGCAGCTTGGTAGGGGTACCAAACACTGAAGCTTTCTTT
CDR3: CASSLVGVPNTEAFF

D: TRBD2
V: TRBV2
size: once
J: TRBJ2-5
DNA: TGTGCCAGCAGACTAGCGGGGGCCCAAGAGACCCAGTACTTC
CDR3: CASRLAGAQETQYF

D: NA
V: TRBV7-9
size: NA
J: TRBJ1-3
DNA: TGTGCCAGCAGCTTAGGGCAGGCCTTCCCTGGAAACACCATATATTTT
CDR3: CASSLGQAFPGNTIYF

D: NA
V: TRBV6-1
size: NA
J: TRBJ1-6
DNA: TGTGCCAGCAGAACGGGAACGAATTCACCCCTCCACTTT
CDR3: CASRTGTNSPLHF

D: TRBD1
V: TRBV4-3
size: NA
J: TRBJ2-5
DNA: TGCGCCAGCAGCCACCTGACAGGGGTAGGGGAGACCCAGTACTTC
CDR3: CASSHLTGVGETQYF

D: NA
V: TRBV5-1
size: NA
J: TRBJ1-5
DNA: TGCGCCAGCAGCTTGTCGGGGGGAAGGGATCAGCCCCAGCATTTT
CDR3: CASSLSGGRDQPQHF

D: NA
V: TRBV11-1
size: once
J: TRBJ1-2
DNA: TGTGCCAGCAGCTTTAACCGTGTGGCACGGGATGGCTACACCTTC
CDR3: CASSFNRVARDGYTF

D: NA
V: TRBV6-5
size: NA
J: TRBJ2-1
DNA: TGTGCCAGCAGTTACTCCTGGGACACACAATATGAGCAGTTCTTC
CDR3: CASSYSWDTQYEQFF

D: TRBD2
V: TRBV13
size: NA
J: TRBJ2-3
DNA: TGTGCCAGCGGCCACCTAGCGGGCTCTACGCAGTATTTT
CDR3: CASGHLAGSTQYF

D: NA
V: TRBV4-2
size: NA
J: TRBJ1-2
DNA: TGTGCCAGCAGCCAAGACCGAATGGTCGTCCACTATGGCTACACCTTC
CDR3: CASSQDRMVVHYGYTF

D: TRBD2
V: TRBV30
size: NA
J: TRBJ2-1
DNA: TGTGCCTGGACCTTAGCGGGGGCTGAGCAGTTCTTC
CDR3: CAWTLAGAEQFF

D: NA
V: TRBV29-1
size: NA
J: TRBJ2-7
DNA: TGCAGCGTTGGACAGCGCGGCTACGAGCAGTACTTC
CDR3: CSVGQRGYEQYF

D: NA
V: TRBV6-1
size: NA
J: TRBJ1-5
DNA: TGTGCCGCGTCTGTCGGAGTCCTCCAGCCCCAGCATTTT
CDR3: CAASVGVLQPQHF

D: NA
V: TRBV29-1
size: once
J: TRBJ1-2
DNA: TGCAGCGTTGATACAGGTCTCTATGGCTACACCTTC
CDR3: CSVDTGLYGYTF

D: TRBD1
V: TRBV30
size: once
J: TRBJ1-2
DNA: TGTGCCTGGAGTCGGGGACAGGGGGGCTATGGCTACACCTTC
CDR3: CAWSRGQGGYGYTF

D: NA
V: TRBV5-6
size: NA
J: TRBJ1-2
DNA: TGTGCCAGCAGCCCCATCACCGTTCTGGGGGGCGCGGGCTATGGCTACACCTTC
CDR3: CASSPITVLGGAGYGYTF

D: TRBD1
V: TRBV7-2
size: NA
J: TRBJ1-1
DNA: TGTGCCAGCAGCCAGACAGGGGTGAACACTGAAGCTTTCTTT
CDR3: CASSQTGVNTEAFF

D: TRBD1
V: TRBV11-1
size: NA
J: TRBJ2-7
DNA: TGTGCCAGCAGCCCGGGACAGGGATACGAGCAGTACTTC
CDR3: CASSPGQGYEQYF

D: NA
V: TRBV15
size: NA
J: TRBJ1-2
DNA: TGTGCCACCAGCAGAGAGCGTACAACAGGGTTTTCGCGCGGCTACACCTTC
CDR3: CATSRERTTGFSRGYTF

D: NA
V: TRBV30
size: NA
J: TRBJ2-7
DNA: TGTGCCTGGAGTAGGGCGTTCGAGCAGTACTTC
CDR3: CAWSRAFEQYF